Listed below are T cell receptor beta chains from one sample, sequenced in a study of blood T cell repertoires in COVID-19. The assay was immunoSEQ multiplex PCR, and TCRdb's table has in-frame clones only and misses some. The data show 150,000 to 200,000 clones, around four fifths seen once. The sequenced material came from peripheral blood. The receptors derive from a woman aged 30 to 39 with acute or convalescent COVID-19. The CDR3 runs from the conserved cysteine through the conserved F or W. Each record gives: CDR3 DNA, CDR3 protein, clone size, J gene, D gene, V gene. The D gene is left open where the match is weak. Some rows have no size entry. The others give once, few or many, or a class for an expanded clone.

TGTGCCAGCAGTTTAAACAGTAGAACCACCGGGGAGCTGTTTTTT | CASSLNSRTTGELFF | . | TRBJ2-2 | . | TRBV28
TGCGCCAGCAGCTTTGGACTAGCGGCCCACAATGAGCAGTTCTTC | CASSFGLAAHNEQFF | . | TRBJ2-1 | TRBD2 | TRBV5-1
TGTGCCAGCGATAGAGGGACAGGGGGAATTCAGCCCCAGCATTTT | CASDRGTGGIQPQHF | . | TRBJ1-5 | TRBD1 | TRBV19
TGTGCCAGCAGTCCCGGACAGGGCAACTATGGCTACACCTTC | CASSPGQGNYGYTF | . | TRBJ1-2 | TRBD1 | TRBV6-4
TGTGCCAGTAGTATGACAGCGTCTCTGTTTGCTTACGAGCAGTACTTC | CASSMTASLFAYEQYF | few | TRBJ2-7 | . | TRBV19
TGTGCCAGCAAGGGAGGATGGGGTTCAGGGAACACTGAAGCTTTCTTT | CASKGGWGSGNTEAFF | . | TRBJ1-1 | . | TRBV27
TGTGCCGACCCCCAGGGGGCGGGCTATGGCTACACCTTC | CADPQGAGYGYTF | . | TRBJ1-2 | TRBD1 | TRBV5-3
TGCAGTGCTAGTTCCGACAGGGATAATTCACCCCTCCACTTT | CSASSDRDNSPLHF | . | TRBJ1-6 | TRBD1 | TRBV20-1
TGTGCCAGCAGCCTTTTTGGACAGGGCTATGGCTACACCTTC | CASSLFGQGYGYTF | . | TRBJ1-2 | TRBD1 | TRBV7-9
TGTGCCAGCAGCGTAAAGTGGGGGGGCCCGCAGACCCAGTACTTC | CASSVKWGGPQTQYF | . | TRBJ2-5 | . | TRBV9
TGTGCCAGCAGTTACCGGGGACTCCTCAGCGCCTACGAGCAGTACTTC | CASSYRGLLSAYEQYF | . | TRBJ2-7 | . | TRBV6-2/TRBV6-3
TGTGCCAGCAGGGGACTAGAGTCGGGGACCGGGGAGCTGTTTTTT | CASRGLESGTGELFF | . | TRBJ2-2 | TRBD2 | TRBV2
TGTGCCAGCAGCTTGAGACAGGAAGCTTTCTTT | CASSLRQEAFF | . | TRBJ1-1 | . | TRBV5-8
TGTGCCAGCAGCTTAGAATCAGGGGAAATGGAGACCCAGTACTTC | CASSLESGEMETQYF | . | TRBJ2-5 | . | TRBV7-2
TGTGCCATCAGTGAGACAGGGTTCTATGGCTACACCTTC | CAISETGFYGYTF | . | TRBJ1-2 | . | TRBV10-3
TGTGCCATCAAGAGGACAGACGGCTCTGAAGCTTTCTTT | CAIKRTDGSEAFF | . | TRBJ1-1 | . | TRBV10-3
TGTGCCAGCAGCCCGGAAGGGGGGGCGAGGTCGCTGCAGTACTTC | CASSPEGGARSLQYF | . | TRBJ2-7 | . | TRBV7-9
TGTGCCAGTAGTGCCTCGAGGGACAGGGCTTACACTGAAGCTTTCTTT | CASSASRDRAYTEAFF | . | TRBJ1-1 | TRBD1 | TRBV19
TGTGCCAGCAGCCACCCGGGTGGGTACGAGCAGTACTTC | CASSHPGGYEQYF | . | TRBJ2-7 | . | TRBV5-4
TGTGCCTGGAGTCCGGGCTCAGGGTTGAGAGGCTACACCTTC | CAWSPGSGLRGYTF | . | TRBJ1-2 | . | TRBV30
TGTGCCAGCAGCGTCACCCCGGGACTAGCGGGGAGCACAGATACGCAGTATTTT | CASSVTPGLAGSTDTQYF | . | TRBJ2-3 | TRBD2 | TRBV9
TGTGCCGGGTCCGGGGAGACGAACACTGAAGCTTTCTTT | CAGSGETNTEAFF | . | TRBJ1-1 | . | TRBV2
TGTGCCAGCAGCTTACAGAGCGGGATGACAGATACGCAGTATTTT | CASSLQSGMTDTQYF | few | TRBJ2-3 | TRBD2 | TRBV7-2
TGCGCCAGCAGCTTGGCGGTGGCGGACTCTGGAAACACCATATATTTT | CASSLAVADSGNTIYF | . | TRBJ1-3 | . | TRBV5-1
TGTGCCAGCAGCAAGGACAGGGCGTACGAGCAGTACTTC | CASSKDRAYEQYF | . | TRBJ2-7 | TRBD1 | TRBV5-6
TGCGCCAGCAGCCTTGACAGGGAACAATCACCCCTCCACTTT | CASSLDREQSPLHF | . | TRBJ1-6 | TRBD1 | TRBV4-1
TGCGCCAGCAGCCCGCAACACCTCACAGATACGCAGTATTTT | CASSPQHLTDTQYF | . | TRBJ2-3 | . | TRBV5-1
TGTGCCAGCAGTGCCGTCCCCTCCTACGAGCAGTACTTC | CASSAVPSYEQYF | . | TRBJ2-7 | . | TRBV2
TGCAGCGTGGCCGGGACAGGGGACGGAAACACCATATATTTT | CSVAGTGDGNTIYF | . | TRBJ1-3 | TRBD1 | TRBV29-1
TGTGCCAGTAGCAACATGAGGACAGGGCATGGCTACACCTTC | CASSNMRTGHGYTF | . | TRBJ1-2 | TRBD1 | TRBV19
TGTGCCAGCAGCTTCCGACAGGGGGCAGGTTCACCCCTCCACTTT | CASSFRQGAGSPLHF | . | TRBJ1-6 | TRBD1 | TRBV7-2
TGTGCCAGCAGCCCCTCCCGGACTAGCGGCACAGATACGCAGTATTTT | CASSPSRTSGTDTQYF | . | TRBJ2-3 | TRBD2 | TRBV13
TGTGCCAGCAGTTTGGCGGGGCGGGGAGGCTACACCTTC | CASSLAGRGGYTF | . | TRBJ1-2 | . | TRBV12-3/TRBV12-4
TGTGCCATCGGGGAGGGTTCCGAAAAACTGTTTTTT | CAIGEGSEKLFF | . | TRBJ1-4 | . | TRBV10-3
TGTGCCAGTAGTATCCGACAGGCGACCTACGAGCAGTACTTC | CASSIRQATYEQYF | . | TRBJ2-7 | . | TRBV19
TGCGCCAGCAGCACCGGGAGTCTTGGCTTATATTTT | CASSTGSLGLYF | . | TRBJ1-3 | . | TRBV5-1
TGTGCCAGCAGTGAACAGGGCGGTAGGGGAGAGACCCAGTACTTC | CASSEQGGRGETQYF | few | TRBJ2-5 | . | TRBV6-1
TGTGCCAGCAGTTTTAGTGCGGATACGCAGTATTTT | CASSFSADTQYF | . | TRBJ2-3 | . | TRBV12-3/TRBV12-4
TGTGCCAGCAGTCCCCGTATCTCGGGGGACGAGCAGTACTTC | CASSPRISGDEQYF | . | TRBJ2-7 | . | TRBV27